This entry concerns a single TCR beta chain. The CDR3 consists of 15 residues. The V segment lost 0 bases and the J segment 3 bases; nucleotides outside the gene matches: 2. Germline CDR1 SGHDT, CDR2 YYEEEE. The protocol was immunoSEQ multiplex PCR, while the TCRdb copy is restricted to in-frame clones and leaves out a portion. This sample has about 190,000 clones, with around 80% found just once. These data belong to a study of blood T cell repertoires in COVID-19. The sequenced material came from PBMCs or T cells enriched from blood (not recorded which). The chain joins TRBV5-6 to TRBJ1-4; TRBD1 agrees at 7 bases. The sequence derives from a woman aged 50 to 60 with acute COVID-19. The DNA for the CDR3 is TGTGCCAGCAGCTTGGAAGGGGGCGCTAATGAAAAACTGTTTTTT. This gives the protein CASSLEGGANEKLFF.